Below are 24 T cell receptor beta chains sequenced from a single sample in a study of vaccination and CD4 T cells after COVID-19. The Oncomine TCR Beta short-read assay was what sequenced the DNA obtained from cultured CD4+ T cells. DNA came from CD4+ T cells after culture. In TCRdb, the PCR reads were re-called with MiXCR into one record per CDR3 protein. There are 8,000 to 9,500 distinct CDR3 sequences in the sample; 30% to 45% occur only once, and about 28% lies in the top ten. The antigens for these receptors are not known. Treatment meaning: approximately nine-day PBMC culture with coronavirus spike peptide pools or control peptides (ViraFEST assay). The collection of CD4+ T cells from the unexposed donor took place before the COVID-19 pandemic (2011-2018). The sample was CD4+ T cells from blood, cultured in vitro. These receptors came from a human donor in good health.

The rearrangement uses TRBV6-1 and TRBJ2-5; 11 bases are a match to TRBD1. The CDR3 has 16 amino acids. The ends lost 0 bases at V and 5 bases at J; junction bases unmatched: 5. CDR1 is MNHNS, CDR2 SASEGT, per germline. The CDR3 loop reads CASSEATGQGVETQYF. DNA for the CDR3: TGTGCCAGCAGTGAAGCGACGGGACAGGGGGTGGAGACCCAGTACTTC.

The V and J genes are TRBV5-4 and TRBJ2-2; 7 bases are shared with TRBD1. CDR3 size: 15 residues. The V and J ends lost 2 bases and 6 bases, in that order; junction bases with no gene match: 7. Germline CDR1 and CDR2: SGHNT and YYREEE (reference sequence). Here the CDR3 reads CASSLDRERSGELFF. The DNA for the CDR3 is TGTGCCAGCAGCTTAGACAGGGAGCGGTCCGGGGAGCTGTTTTTT.

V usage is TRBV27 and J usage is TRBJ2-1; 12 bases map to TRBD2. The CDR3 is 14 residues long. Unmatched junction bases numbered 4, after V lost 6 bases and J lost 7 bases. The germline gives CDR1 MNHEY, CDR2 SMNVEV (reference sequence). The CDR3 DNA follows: TGTGCCAGCAGGGGACTAGCGGGTACGAATGAGCAGTTCTTC. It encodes CASRGLAGTNEQFF.

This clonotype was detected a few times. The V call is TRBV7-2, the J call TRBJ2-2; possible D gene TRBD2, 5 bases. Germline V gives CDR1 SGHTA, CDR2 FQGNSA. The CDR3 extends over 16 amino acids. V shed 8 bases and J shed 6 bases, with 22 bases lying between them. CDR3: CASGLTGGARAGELFF. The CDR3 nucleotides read TGTGCCAGCGGACTGACCGGCGGAGCGCGGGCCGGGGAGCTGTTTTTT.

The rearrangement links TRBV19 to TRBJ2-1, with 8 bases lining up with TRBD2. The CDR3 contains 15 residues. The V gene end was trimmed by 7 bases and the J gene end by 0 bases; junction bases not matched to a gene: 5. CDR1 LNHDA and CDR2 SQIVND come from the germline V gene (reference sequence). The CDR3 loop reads CASTKSGSSYNEQFF. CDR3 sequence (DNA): TGTGCCAGTACCAAGAGCGGGAGCTCCTACAATGAGCAGTTCTTC.

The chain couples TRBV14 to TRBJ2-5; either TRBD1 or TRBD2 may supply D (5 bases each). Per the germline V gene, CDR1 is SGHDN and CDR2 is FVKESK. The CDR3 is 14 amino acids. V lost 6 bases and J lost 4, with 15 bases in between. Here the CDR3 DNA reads TGTGCCAGCAGACTTCCGGGACCACTAGAGACCCAGTACTTC. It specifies CASRLPGPLETQYF.

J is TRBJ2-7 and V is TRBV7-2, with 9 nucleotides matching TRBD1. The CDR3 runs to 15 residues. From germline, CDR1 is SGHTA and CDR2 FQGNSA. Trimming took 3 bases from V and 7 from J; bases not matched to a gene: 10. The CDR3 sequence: CASSFQRRGQGEQYF. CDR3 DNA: TGTGCCAGCAGCTTCCAGCGTCGAGGACAGGGGGAGCAGTACTTC.

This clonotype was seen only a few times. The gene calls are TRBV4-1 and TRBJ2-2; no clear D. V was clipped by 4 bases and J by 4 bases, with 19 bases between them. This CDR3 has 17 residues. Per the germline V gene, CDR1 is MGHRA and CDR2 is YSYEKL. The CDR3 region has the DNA TGCGCCAGCAGCCTCAGACCAGCGAAGGTTGGCACCGGGGAGCTGTTTTTT. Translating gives CASSLRPAKVGTGELFF.

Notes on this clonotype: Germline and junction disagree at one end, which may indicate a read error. The CDR3 region is CTSSVGVAGNQETQYF. The CDR3 DNA follows: TGTACCAGCAGCGTCGGGGTGGCGGGAAACCAAGAGACCCAGTACTTC. J is TRBJ2-5 and V is TRBV27; the D gene is possibly TRBD2 (6 bases). Germline CDR1 MNHEY, CDR2 SMNVEV (reference sequence). This CDR3 has 16 amino acids.

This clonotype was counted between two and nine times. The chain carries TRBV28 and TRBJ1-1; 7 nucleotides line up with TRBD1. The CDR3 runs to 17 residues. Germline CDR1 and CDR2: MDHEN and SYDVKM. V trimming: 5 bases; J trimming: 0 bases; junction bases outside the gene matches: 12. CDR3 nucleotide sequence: TGTGCCAGCAGTCAAATCCTTCCGGGACAGCTGAACACTGAAGCTTTCTTT. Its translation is CASSQILPGQLNTEAFF.

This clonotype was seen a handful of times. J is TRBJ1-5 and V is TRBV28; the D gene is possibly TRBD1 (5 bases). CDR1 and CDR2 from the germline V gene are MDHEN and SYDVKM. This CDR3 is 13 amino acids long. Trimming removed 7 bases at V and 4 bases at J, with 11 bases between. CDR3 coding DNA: TGTGCCAGCAAGACTTGGGGGAATCAGCCCCAGCATTTT. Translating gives CASKTWGNQPQHF.

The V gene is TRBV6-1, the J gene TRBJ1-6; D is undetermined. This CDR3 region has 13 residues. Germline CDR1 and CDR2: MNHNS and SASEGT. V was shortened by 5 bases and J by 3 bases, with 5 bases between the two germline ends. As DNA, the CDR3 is TGTGCCAGCAGTCTGGACTATAATTCACCCCTCCACTTT. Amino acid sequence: CASSLDYNSPLHF.

The CDR3 DNA reads TGTGCCAGCAGCCCTAACACAATGCCGGGAGTGACCCAGTACTTC. Translation gives CASSPNTMPGVTQYF. The chain recombines TRBV28 with TRBJ2-5; D may be TRBD2 (6 bases). The V gene lost 6 bases and the J gene lost 7 bases, with 21 bases spanning the gap. Per the germline V gene, CDR1 is MDHEN and CDR2 is SYDVKM. The CDR3 runs 15 residues.

The CDR3 is CASSGEATTLNTEAFF. The CDR3 DNA follows: TGTGCCAGCAGTGGCGAGGCGACCACCCTGAACACTGAAGCTTTCTTT. The genes are TRBV6-1 and TRBJ1-1; the D is unclear. With 4 bases removed from V and 0 bases from J, the gap between germline ends came to 15 bases. The CDR3 is 16 residues long. Germline V gives CDR1 MNHNS, CDR2 SASEGT.

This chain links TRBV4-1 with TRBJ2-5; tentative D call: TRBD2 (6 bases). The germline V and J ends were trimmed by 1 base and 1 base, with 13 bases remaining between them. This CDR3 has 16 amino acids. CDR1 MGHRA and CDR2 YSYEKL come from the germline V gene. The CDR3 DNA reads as TGCGCCAGCAGCCAAGTCGGGGTGGGGGGCCAAGAGACCCAGTACTTC. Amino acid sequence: CASSQVGVGGQETQYF.

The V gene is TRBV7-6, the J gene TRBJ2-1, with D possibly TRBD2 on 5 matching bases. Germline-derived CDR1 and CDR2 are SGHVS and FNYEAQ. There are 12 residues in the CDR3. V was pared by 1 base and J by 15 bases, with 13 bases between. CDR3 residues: CASSLERTPWFF. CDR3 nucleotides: TGTGCCAGCAGCTTAGAGCGGACCCCCTGGTTCTTC. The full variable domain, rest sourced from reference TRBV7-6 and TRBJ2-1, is GAGVSQSPRYKVTKRGQDVALRCDPISGHVSLYWYRQALGQGPEFLTYFNYEAQQDKSGLPNDRFSAERPEGSISTLTIQRTEQRDSAMYRCASSLERTPWFFGPGTRLTVL.

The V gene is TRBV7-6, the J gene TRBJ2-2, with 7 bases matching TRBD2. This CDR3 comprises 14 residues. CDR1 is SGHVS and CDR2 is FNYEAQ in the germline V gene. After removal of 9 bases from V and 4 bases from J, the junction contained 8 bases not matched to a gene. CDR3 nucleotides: TGTGCCAGTCTGGAGGGCGGGGGCACCGGGGAGCTGTTTTTT. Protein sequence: CASLEGGGTGELFF.

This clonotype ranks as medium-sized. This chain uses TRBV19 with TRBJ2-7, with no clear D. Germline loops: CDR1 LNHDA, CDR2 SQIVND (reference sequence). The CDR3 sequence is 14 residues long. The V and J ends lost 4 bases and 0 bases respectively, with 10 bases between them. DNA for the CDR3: TGTGCCAGTAGTAAGGACCCGAGCTCCTACGAGCAGTACTTC. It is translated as CASSKDPSSYEQYF.

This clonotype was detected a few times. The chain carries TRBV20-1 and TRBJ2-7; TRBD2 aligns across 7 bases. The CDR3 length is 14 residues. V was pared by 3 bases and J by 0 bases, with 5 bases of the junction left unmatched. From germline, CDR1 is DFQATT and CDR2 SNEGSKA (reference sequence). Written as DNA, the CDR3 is TGCAGTGCTAGCTCAGCGGGAAACTCCTACGAGCAGTACTTC. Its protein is CSASSAGNSYEQYF.

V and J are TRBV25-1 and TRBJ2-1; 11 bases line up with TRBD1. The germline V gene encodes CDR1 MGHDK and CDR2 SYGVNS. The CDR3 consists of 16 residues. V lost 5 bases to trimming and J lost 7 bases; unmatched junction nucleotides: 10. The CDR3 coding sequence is TGTGCCAGCAGTTCGATAGGGACAGGGGGGGAAAATGAGCAGTTCTTC. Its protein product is CASSSIGTGGENEQFF.

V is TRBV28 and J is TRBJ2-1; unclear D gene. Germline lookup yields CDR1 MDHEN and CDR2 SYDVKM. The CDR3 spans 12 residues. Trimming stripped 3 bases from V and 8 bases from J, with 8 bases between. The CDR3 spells CASSFSHHEQFF. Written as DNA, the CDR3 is TGTGCCAGCAGTTTTTCGCACCATGAGCAGTTCTTC. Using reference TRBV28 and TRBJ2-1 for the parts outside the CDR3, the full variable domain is DVKVTQSSRYLVKRTGEKVFLECVQDMDHENMFWYRQDPGLGLRLIYFSYDVKMKEKGDIPEGYSVSREKKERFSLILESASTNQTSMYLCASSFSHHEQFFGPGTRLTVL.

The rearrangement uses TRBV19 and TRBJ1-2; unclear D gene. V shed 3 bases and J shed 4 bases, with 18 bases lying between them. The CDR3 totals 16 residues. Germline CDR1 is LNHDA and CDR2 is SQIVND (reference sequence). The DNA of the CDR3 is TGTGCCAGTAGTATCGAGGGCGGACCTGAGGGCTATGGCTACACCTTC. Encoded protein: CASSIEGGPEGYGYTF.

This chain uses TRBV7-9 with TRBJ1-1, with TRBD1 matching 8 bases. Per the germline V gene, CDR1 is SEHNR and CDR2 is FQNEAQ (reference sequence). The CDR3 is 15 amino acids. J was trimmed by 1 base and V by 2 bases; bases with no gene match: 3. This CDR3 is CASSLKGQGNTEAFF. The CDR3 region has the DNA TGTGCCAGCAGCTTAAAAGGACAGGGGAACACTGAAGCTTTCTTT.

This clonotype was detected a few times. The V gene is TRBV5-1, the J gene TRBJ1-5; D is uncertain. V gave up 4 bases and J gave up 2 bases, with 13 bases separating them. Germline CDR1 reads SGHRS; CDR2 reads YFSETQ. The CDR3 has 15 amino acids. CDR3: CASSPYGEGNQPQHF. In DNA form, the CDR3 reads TGCGCCAGCAGCCCCTATGGGGAGGGCAATCAGCCCCAGCATTTT.